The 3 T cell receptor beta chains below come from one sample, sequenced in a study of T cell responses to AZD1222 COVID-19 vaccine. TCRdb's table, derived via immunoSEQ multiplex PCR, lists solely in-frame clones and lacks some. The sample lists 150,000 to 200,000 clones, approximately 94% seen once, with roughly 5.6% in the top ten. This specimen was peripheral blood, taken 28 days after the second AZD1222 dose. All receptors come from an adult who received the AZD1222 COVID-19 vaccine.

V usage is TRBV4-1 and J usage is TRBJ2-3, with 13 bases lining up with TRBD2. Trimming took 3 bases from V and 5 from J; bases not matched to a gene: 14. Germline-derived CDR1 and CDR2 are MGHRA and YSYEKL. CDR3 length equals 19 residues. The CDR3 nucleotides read TGCGCCAGCAGCCACGGACTAGCGGGAGTGGGCGGGAATAGAGATACGCAGTATTTT. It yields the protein CASSHGLAGVGGNRDTQYF.

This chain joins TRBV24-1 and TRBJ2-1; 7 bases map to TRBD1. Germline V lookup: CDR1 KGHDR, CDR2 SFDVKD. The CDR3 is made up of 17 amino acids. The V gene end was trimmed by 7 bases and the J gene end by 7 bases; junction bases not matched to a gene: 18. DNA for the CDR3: TGTGCCACCAGGGGGGCTTCTGGGACAGACTATGGGAATGAGCAGTTCTTC. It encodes CATRGASGTDYGNEQFF.

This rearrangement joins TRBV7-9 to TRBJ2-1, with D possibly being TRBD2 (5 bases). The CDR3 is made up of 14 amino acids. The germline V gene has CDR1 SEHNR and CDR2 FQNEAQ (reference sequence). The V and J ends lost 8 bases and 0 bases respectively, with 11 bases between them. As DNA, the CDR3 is TGTGCCAGCCGTCTCGGAGGCTCCTACAATGAGCAGTTCTTC. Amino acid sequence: CASRLGGSYNEQFF.